The next 24 T cell receptor beta chains were all read from a single sample in a study of blood T cell repertoires in COVID-19 (dated by TCRdb to 2018 to 2021). Libraries came from the immunoSEQ multiplex PCR assay. Not all clones reach the TCRdb copy of this immuneACCESS table, which keeps in-frame sequences only. Checked studies attribute under half of the gap to unresolved V genes and leave the rest unexplained. Within this sample are 250,000 to 300,000 clones, with 88% of them counted one time only. The ten largest account for over 2% of the sample. The sample was PBMCs or T cells enriched from blood (not recorded which). The receptors were gathered from a woman aged 55-75 years in a cohort exposed to, infected with or recovered from COVID-19 (not recorded which).

The V and J genes are TRBV4-1 and TRBJ1-5; perhaps TRBD1 as D (6 bases). This CDR3 contains 15 residues. Trimming removed 3 bases from V and 7 bases from J, with 16 bases in between. In germline, CDR1 is MGHRA, CDR2 YSYEKL. The CDR3 DNA reads as TGCGCCAGCAGCCAGGGGGCGTCTGAGGGACAGCCCCAGCATTTT. Translation gives CASSQGASEGQPQHF.

The rearrangement links TRBV7-3 to TRBJ2-2; 15 positions match TRBD2. Trimming took 2 bases from V and 1 from J; bases not matched to a gene: 2. In germline, CDR1 is SGHTA, CDR2 FQGTGA. CDR3 length: 18 amino acids. CDR3 sequence reads: CASSLSGLAGGNTGELFF. The CDR3 DNA reads as TGTGCCAGCAGCTTATCGGGACTAGCGGGAGGGAACACCGGGGAGCTGTTTTTT.

This clone was counted once. The chain is built from TRBV28 and TRBJ1-4, with D maybe TRBD1 (5 bases). Per the germline V gene, CDR1 is MDHEN and CDR2 is SYDVKM. The CDR3 covers 15 residues. Trimming removed 5 bases at V and 3 bases at J, with 13 bases between. The CDR3 protein is CASSMGGSANEKLFF. For the CDR3, the DNA is TGTGCCAGCAGTATGGGGGGTTCGGCTAATGAAAAACTGTTTTTT.

The J gene is TRBJ2-3, the V gene TRBV19; D possibly corresponds to TRBD2 (5 bases). Germline CDR1 and CDR2: LNHDA and SQIVND (reference sequence). V was clipped by 6 bases and J by 4 bases, with 14 bases between them. This CDR3 region has 14 residues. This chain's CDR3 is CASRAARGADTQYF. CDR3 nucleotides: TGTGCCAGTAGGGCGGCCCGGGGTGCAGATACGCAGTATTTT.

CDR3: CASSINRAGDQPQHF. For the CDR3, the DNA is TGTGCCAGTAGTATCAACAGGGCGGGTGATCAGCCCCAGCATTTT. V gene TRBV19 combines with J gene TRBJ1-5, with D perhaps TRBD1 (6 bases). This CDR3 comprises 15 residues. Trimming cost V 3 bases and J 5 bases, with 14 bases left between them. CDR1 LNHDA and CDR2 SQIVND come from the germline V gene (reference sequence).

The genes are TRBV9 and TRBJ2-2; TRBD2 agrees at 12 bases. The CDR3 is made up of 16 amino acids. Germline assignment: CDR1 SGDLS and CDR2 YYNGEE. V was clipped by 4 bases and J by 4 bases; unmatched bases: 5. The CDR3 protein is CASSPSSGRATGELFF. CDR3 coding DNA: TGTGCCAGCAGCCCATCTAGCGGGAGGGCCACCGGGGAGCTGTTTTTT.

The chain combines TRBV18 with TRBJ2-7; no clear D. This CDR3 is built from 14 residues. Germline CDR1 reads KGHSH; CDR2 reads LQKENI. V lost 3 bases and J lost 0, with 9 bases in between. The CDR3 sequence: CASSPLISSYEQYF. Written as DNA, the CDR3 is TGTGCCAGCTCACCTTTAATCAGCTCCTACGAGCAGTACTTC.

The chain combines TRBV9 with TRBJ1-2; possible D gene TRBD1, 5 bases. Germline CDR1 and CDR2: SGDLS and YYNGEE. This CDR3 is built from 17 residues. Trimming left V 0 bases short and J 3 bases short, with 18 bases between. The CDR3 sequence: CASSVVVVSRQHYGYTF. In DNA form, the CDR3 reads TGTGCCAGCAGCGTAGTAGTAGTGAGCCGACAGCACTATGGCTACACCTTC.

DNA of the CDR3: TGTGCCAGCAGTACAGGGGACCAGCCCCAGCATTTT. It is translated as CASSTGDQPQHF. J is TRBJ1-5 and V is TRBV6-5; TRBD1 matches 7 bases. The CDR3 consists of 12 residues. Trimming cost V 5 bases and J 7 bases; bases outside gene matches: 2. Germline CDR1 is MNHEY and CDR2 is SVGAGI.

The genes are TRBV28 and TRBJ1-2; 7 bases are a match to TRBD1. The V segment lost 5 bases and the J segment 3 bases; nucleotides outside the gene matches: 3. The CDR3 sequence is 13 residues long. Germline V gene data show CDR1 as MDHEN and CDR2 as SYDVKM. The CDR3 DNA reads TGTGCCAGCAGTCAAGACAGGGACTATGGCTACACCTTC. This gives the protein CASSQDRDYGYTF.

The chain carries TRBV7-9 and TRBJ2-1; 14 bases are a match to TRBD2. V shed 4 bases and J 7 bases; nucleotides not matched to a gene: 6. Germline assignment: CDR1 SEHNR and CDR2 FQNEAQ (reference sequence). This CDR3 comprises 16 residues. The CDR3 region is CASSSKTSGRGNEQFF. The CDR3 nucleotides read TGTGCCAGCAGCTCAAAGACTAGCGGGAGGGGTAATGAGCAGTTCTTC. Based on the CDR3 plus reference TRBV7-9 and TRBJ2-1, the full variable domain is DTGVSQNPRHKITKRGQNVTFRCDPISEHNRLYWYRQTLGQGPEFLTYFQNEAQLEKSRLLSDRFSAERPKGSFSTLEIQRTEQGDSAMYLCASSSKTSGRGNEQFFGPGTRLTVL.

The chain recombines TRBV30 with TRBJ2-7, with 11 bases that match TRBD1. Trimming removed 0 bases from V and 1 base from J; junction bases left unmatched: 11. CDR1 and CDR2 (germline): GTSNPN, SVGIG (reference sequence). This CDR3 region has 18 residues. Here the CDR3 reads CAWSVSLPGTGGSYEQYF. The CDR3 DNA reads as TGTGCCTGGAGTGTAAGTCTCCCCGGGACAGGGGGTTCCTACGAGCAGTACTTC.

This chain connects TRBV3-1 (or the pseudogene TRBV3-2) to TRBJ2-3; 10 bases agree with TRBD2. With 1 base clipped from V and 3 bases from J, the junction kept 13 bases outside the gene matches. CDR3 length: 19 residues. Germline CDR1 is LGHDT and CDR2 is YNNKEL (reference sequence). The CDR3 spells CASSQVTLGSGGTTDTQYF. In DNA form, the CDR3 reads TGTGCCAGCAGCCAAGTTACGCTTGGTAGCGGGGGGACGACAGATACGCAGTATTTT.

The genes are TRBV6-5 and TRBJ2-1; D is possibly TRBD2 (7 bases). The CDR3 sequence is 14 residues long. Looked up from germline, CDR1 is MNHEY and CDR2 is SVGAGI. V gave up 6 bases and J gave up 6 bases, with 15 bases separating them. CDR3 region: CASSARGGVNEQFF. The CDR3 DNA follows: TGTGCCAGCAGCGCAAGAGGGGGGGTCAATGAGCAGTTCTTC.

About this clone itself: This sample also contains other DNA sequences that code for the same CDR3. V usage is TRBV7-2 and J usage is TRBJ1-1; D is possibly TRBD1 (5 bases). This CDR3 spans 14 amino acids. Germline CDR1 and CDR2: SGHTA and FQGNSA. Trimming removed 5 bases from V and 1 base from J, with 11 bases in between. In nucleotides, the CDR3 is TGTGCCAGCAGCCTGGTGGGGGGGAACACTGAAGCTTTCTTT. Amino acids: CASSLVGGNTEAFF.

The chain has TRBV14 and TRBJ1-2, with unresolved D. Germline V lookup: CDR1 SGHDN, CDR2 FVKESK. This CDR3 is built from 11 residues. V lost 1 base and J 7 bases, leaving 4 bases between the germline ends. Here the CDR3 reads CASSQGGGYTF. In DNA form, the CDR3 reads TGTGCCAGCAGCCAAGGAGGTGGCTACACCTTC.

The gene calls are TRBV28 and TRBJ2-7, with 9 bases matching TRBD1. Per the germline V gene, CDR1 is MDHEN and CDR2 is SYDVKM. This CDR3 spans 14 amino acids. J was trimmed by 7 bases and V by 5 bases; bases with no gene match: 9. CDR3 in DNA: TGTGCCAGCAGTCAACCGGGACAGGGTGGAGAGCAGTACTTC. As protein: CASSQPGQGGEQYF.

The V and J genes are TRBV13 and TRBJ2-2; 8 bases match TRBD1. Germline CDR1 is PRHDT and CDR2 is FYEKMQ (reference sequence). The CDR3 has 18 residues. The junction had 14 bases not matched to a gene; V was cut back by 5 bases and J by 3 bases. Written as DNA, the CDR3 is TGTGCCAGCAGCGACAGCACCCGACAGGGGTGGGACACCGGGGAGCTGTTTTTT. The encoded protein is CASSDSTRQGWDTGELFF.

This clone was observed once. V gene TRBV5-6 combines with J gene TRBJ1-2; 7 nucleotides line up with TRBD1. From germline, CDR1 is SGHDT and CDR2 YYEEEE. This CDR3 comprises 17 residues. With V trimmed by 4 bases and J by 0 bases, 12 bases remained unmatched. The CDR3 DNA reads as TGTGCCAGCAGCCCACGACAGGGTCTAAGTACTAACTATGGCTACACCTTC. Residues: CASSPRQGLSTNYGYTF. The full variable domain, with the rest looked up from reference TRBV5-6 and TRBJ1-2, is DAGVTQSPTHLIKTRGQQVTLRCSPKSGHDTVSWYQQALGQGPQFIFQYYEEEERQRGNFPDRFSGHQFPNYSSELNVNALLLGDSALYLCASSPRQGLSTNYGYTFGSGTRLTVV.

This clone came up a few times. This sequence joins TRBV28 and TRBJ1-2, with 7 bases matching TRBD1. The CDR3 has 13 amino acids. In germline, CDR1 is MDHEN, CDR2 SYDVKM. J was trimmed by 7 bases and V by 3 bases; bases with no gene match: 5. This CDR3 is CASSFSRGLGYTF. CDR3 sequence (DNA): TGTGCCAGCAGTTTCAGTAGGGGGCTTGGCTACACCTTC.

The gene calls are TRBV15 and TRBJ1-1; D gene ambiguous. The CDR3 extends over 13 amino acids. Trimming took off 2 bases at V and 1 base at J, with 5 bases between the two ends. CDR1 LNHNV and CDR2 YYDKDF come from the germline V gene (reference sequence). Here the CDR3 reads CATSRNRNTEAFF. Here the CDR3 DNA reads TGTGCCACCAGCAGAAACAGGAACACTGAAGCTTTCTTT.

V is TRBV25-1 and J is TRBJ1-1, with D tentatively TRBD1 (5 bases). CDR3 length: 12 residues. The germline V gene has CDR1 MGHDK and CDR2 SYGVNS. V was trimmed by 3 bases and J by 7 bases, leaving 9 bases between them. Written as DNA, the CDR3 is TGTGCCAGCAGTGACGATAGGGGTGAAGCTTTCTTT. It yields the protein CASSDDRGEAFF.

The chain is built from TRBV2 and TRBJ2-1; 13 bases fit TRBD2. This CDR3 is built from 20 residues. In germline, CDR1 is SNHLY, CDR2 FYNNEI. V was pared by 2 bases and J by 2 bases, with 12 bases of the junction left unmatched. CDR3 DNA: TGTGCCAGCAGTGAAAGCTCAGGACTAGCGGGGGAGCCCGCCTACAATGAGCAGTTCTTC. Translation: CASSESSGLAGEPAYNEQFF.

The J gene is TRBJ2-7, the V gene TRBV30; 9 bases agree with TRBD2. From germline, CDR1 is GTSNPN and CDR2 SVGIG (reference sequence). This CDR3 comprises 14 residues. The ends lost 2 bases at V and 6 bases at J; junction bases unmatched: 8. In DNA form, the CDR3 reads TGTGCCTGGAGTTCCGACTTTAGCGGGAGCGAGCAGTACTTC. Residues: CAWSSDFSGSEQYF.